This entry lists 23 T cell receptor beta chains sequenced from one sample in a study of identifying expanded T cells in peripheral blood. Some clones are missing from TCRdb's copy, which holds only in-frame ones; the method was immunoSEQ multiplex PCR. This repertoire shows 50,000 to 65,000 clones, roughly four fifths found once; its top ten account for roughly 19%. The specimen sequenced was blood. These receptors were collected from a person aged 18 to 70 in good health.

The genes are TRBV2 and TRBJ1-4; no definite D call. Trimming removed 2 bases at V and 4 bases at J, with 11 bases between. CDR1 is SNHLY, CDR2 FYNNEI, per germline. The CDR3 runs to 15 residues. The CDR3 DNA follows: TGTGCCAGCAGTGAAAGGGCCAGCCTTAATGAAAAACTGTTTTTT. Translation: CASSERASLNEKLFF.

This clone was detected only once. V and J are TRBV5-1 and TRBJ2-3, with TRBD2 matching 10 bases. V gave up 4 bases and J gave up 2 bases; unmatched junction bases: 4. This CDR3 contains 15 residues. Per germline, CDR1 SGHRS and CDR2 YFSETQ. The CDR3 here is CASSSGTSDTDTQYF. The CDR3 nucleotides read TGCGCCAGCAGCAGCGGGACTAGCGACACAGATACGCAGTATTTT.

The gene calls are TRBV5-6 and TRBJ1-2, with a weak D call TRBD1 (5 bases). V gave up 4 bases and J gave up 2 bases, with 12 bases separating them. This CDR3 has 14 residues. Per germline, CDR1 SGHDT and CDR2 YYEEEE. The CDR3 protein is CASSLRVGNYGYTF. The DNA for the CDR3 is TGTGCCAGCAGCCTCAGGGTGGGGAACTATGGCTACACCTTC.

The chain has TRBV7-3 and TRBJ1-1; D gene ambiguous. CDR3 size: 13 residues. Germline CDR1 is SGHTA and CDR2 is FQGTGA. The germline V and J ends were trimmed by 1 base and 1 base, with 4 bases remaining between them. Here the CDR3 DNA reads TGTGCCAGCAGCTTAAACAGGAACACTGAAGCTTTCTTT. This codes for CASSLNRNTEAFF.

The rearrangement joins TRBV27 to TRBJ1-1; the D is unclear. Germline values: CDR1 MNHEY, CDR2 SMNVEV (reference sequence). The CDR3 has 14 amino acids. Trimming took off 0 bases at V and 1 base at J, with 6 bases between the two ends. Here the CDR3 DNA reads TGTGCCAGCAGTTTATCGACGGAGAACACTGAAGCTTTCTTT. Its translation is CASSLSTENTEAFF.

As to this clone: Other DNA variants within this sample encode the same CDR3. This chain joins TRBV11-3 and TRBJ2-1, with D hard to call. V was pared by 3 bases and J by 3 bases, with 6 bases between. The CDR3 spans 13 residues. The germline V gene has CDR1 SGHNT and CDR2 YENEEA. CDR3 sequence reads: CASSLGGYNEQFF. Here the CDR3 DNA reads TGTGCCAGCAGCTTGGGCGGCTACAATGAGCAGTTCTTC. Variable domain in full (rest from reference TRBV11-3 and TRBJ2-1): EAGVVQSPRYKIIEKKQPVAFWCNPISGHNTLYWYLQNLGQGPELLIRYENEEAVDDSQLPKDRFSAERLKGVDSTLKIQPAELGDSAVYLCASSLGGYNEQFFGPGTRLTVL.

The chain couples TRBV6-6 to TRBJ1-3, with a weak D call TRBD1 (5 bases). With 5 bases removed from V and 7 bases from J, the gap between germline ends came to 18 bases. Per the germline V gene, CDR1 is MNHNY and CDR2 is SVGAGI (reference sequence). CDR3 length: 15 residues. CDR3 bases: TGTGCCAGCAGTGCGACAGTCGGGGCTCATAACACCATATATTTT. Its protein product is CASSATVGAHNTIYF.

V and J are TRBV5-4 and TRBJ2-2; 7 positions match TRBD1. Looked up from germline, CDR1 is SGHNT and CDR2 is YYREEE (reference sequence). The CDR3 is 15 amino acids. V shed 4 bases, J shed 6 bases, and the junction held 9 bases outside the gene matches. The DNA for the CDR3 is TGTGCCAGCAGCACCTCGGACAGGCTTGCCGGGGAGCTGTTTTTT. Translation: CASSTSDRLAGELFF.

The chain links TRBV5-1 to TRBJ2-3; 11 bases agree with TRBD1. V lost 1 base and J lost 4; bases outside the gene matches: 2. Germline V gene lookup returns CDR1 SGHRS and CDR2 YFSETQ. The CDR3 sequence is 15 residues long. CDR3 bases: TGCGCCAGCAGCTTGATGGACAGGGGGCCAGATACGCAGTATTTT. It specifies CASSLMDRGPDTQYF.

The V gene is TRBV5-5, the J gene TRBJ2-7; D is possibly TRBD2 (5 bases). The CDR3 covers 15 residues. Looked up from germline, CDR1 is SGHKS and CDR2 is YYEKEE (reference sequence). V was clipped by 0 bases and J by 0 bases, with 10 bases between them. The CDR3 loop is CASSLGPGSSYEQYV. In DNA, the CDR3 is TGTGCCAGCAGCTTGGGACCGGGGAGCTCCTACGAGCAGTACGTC.

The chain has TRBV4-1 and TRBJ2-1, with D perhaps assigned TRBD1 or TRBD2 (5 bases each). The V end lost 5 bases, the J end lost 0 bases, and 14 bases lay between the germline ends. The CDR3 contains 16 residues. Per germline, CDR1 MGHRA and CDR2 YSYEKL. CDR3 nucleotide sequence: TGCGCCAGCAGCTCCTCCTCGGGACGCTCCTACAATGAGCAGTTCTTC. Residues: CASSSSSGRSYNEQFF.

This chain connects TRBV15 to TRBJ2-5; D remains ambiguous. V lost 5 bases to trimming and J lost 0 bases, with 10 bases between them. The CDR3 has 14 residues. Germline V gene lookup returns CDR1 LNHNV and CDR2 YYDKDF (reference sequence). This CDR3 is CATSSPRYQETQYF. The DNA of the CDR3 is TGTGCCACCAGCTCTCCCAGATACCAAGAGACCCAGTACTTC. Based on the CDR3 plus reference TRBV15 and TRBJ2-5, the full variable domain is DAMVIQNPRYQVTQFGKPVTLSCSQTLNHNVMYWYQQKSSQAPKLLFHYYDKDFNNEADTPDNFQSRRPNTSFCFLDIRSPGLGDTAMYLCATSSPRYQETQYFGPGTRLLVL.

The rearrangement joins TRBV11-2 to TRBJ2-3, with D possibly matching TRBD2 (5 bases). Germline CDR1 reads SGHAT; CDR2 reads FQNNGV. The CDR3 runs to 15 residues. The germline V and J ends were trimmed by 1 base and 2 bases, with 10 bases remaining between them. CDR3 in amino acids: CASSLADSHTDTQYF. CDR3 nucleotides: TGTGCCAGCAGCTTAGCGGACTCTCACACAGATACGCAGTATTTT.

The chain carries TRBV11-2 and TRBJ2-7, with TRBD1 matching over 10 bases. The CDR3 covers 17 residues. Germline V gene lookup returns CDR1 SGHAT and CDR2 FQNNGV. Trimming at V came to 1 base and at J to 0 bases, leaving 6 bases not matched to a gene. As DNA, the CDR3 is TGTGCCAGCAGCTTAGGGGTCGGGACAGGGGACTCCTACGAGCAGTACGTC. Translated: CASSLGVGTGDSYEQYV.

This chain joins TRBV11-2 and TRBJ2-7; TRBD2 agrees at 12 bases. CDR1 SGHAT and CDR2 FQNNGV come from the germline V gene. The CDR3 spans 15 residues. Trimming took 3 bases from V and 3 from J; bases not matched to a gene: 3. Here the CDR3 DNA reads TGTGCCAGCAGCTTGACTAGCGGGAGTTACTACGAGCAGTACTTC. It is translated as CASSLTSGSYYEQYF. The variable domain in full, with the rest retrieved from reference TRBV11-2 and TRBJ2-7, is EAGVAQSPRYKIIEKRQSVAFWCNPISGHATLYWYQQILGQGPKLLIQFQNNGVVDDSQLPKDRFSAERLKGVDSTLKIQPAKLEDSAVYLCASSLTSGSYYEQYFGPGTRLTVT.

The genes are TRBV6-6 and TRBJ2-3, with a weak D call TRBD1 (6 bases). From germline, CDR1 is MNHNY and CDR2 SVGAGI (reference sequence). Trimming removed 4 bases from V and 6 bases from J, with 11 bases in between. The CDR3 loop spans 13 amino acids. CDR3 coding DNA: TGTGCCAGCAGTTCATACAGGGCCGATACGCAGTATTTT. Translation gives CASSSYRADTQYF.

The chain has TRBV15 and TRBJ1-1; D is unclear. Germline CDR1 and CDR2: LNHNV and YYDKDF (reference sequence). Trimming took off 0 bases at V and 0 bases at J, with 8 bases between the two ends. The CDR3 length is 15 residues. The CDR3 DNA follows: TGTGCCACCAGCAGAGATAGGTACATGAACACTGAAGCTTTCTTT. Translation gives CATSRDRYMNTEAFF.

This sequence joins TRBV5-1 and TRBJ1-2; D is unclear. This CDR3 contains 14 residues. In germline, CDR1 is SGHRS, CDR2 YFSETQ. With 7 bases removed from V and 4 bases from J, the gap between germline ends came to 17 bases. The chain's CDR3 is CASRTNSGVYGYTF. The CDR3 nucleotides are TGCGCCAGCCGAACCAATTCCGGGGTCTATGGCTACACCTTC.

The CDR3 nucleotides are TGTGCCAGCAGGGCGGGAAGCTCCTACGAGCAGTACTTC. Translated: CASRAGSSYEQYF. V and J are TRBV28 and TRBJ2-7; TRBD2 might be the D (6 bases). V gave up 6 bases and J gave up 0 bases, with 9 bases separating them. CDR3 length: 13 residues. Germline values: CDR1 MDHEN, CDR2 SYDVKM.

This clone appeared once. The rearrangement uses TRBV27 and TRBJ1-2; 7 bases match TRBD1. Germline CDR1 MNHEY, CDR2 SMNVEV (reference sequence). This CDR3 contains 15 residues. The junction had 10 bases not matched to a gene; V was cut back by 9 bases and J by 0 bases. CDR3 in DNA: TGTGCCAGTAAACCGGGACAGCATACTAACTATGGCTACACCTTC. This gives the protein CASKPGQHTNYGYTF.

CDR3 coding DNA: TGCCAGGGCTCCTGTGGACAGGGGGAAAAAGACGAGCAGTACTTC. This codes for CQGSCGQGEKDEQYF. The genes are TRBV21-1 and TRBJ2-7; the table's D call TRBD1 went unverified against the DNA. TRBV21-1 is listed as a pseudogene. The CDR3 runs to 15 residues.

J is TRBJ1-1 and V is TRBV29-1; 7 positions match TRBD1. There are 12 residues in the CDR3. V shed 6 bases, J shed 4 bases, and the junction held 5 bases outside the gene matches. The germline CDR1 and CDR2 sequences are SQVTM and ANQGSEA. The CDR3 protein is CSVRAGGTEAFF. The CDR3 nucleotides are TGCAGCGTCCGGGCAGGGGGCACTGAAGCTTTCTTT.

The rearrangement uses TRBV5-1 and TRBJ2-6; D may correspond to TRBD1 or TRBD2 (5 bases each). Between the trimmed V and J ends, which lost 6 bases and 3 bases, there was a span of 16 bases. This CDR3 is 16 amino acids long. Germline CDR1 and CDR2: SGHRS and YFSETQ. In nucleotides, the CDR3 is TGCGCCAGCATCGAGGGGTCCGTCAGTGGGGCCAACGTCCTGACTTTC. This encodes CASIEGSVSGANVLTF. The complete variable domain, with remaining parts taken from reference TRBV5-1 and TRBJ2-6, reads KAGVTQTPRYLIKTRGQQVTLSCSPISGHRSVSWYQQTPGQGLQFLFEYFSETQRNKGNFPGRFSGRQFSNSRSEMNVSTLELGDSALYLCASIEGSVSGANVLTFGAGSRLTVL.